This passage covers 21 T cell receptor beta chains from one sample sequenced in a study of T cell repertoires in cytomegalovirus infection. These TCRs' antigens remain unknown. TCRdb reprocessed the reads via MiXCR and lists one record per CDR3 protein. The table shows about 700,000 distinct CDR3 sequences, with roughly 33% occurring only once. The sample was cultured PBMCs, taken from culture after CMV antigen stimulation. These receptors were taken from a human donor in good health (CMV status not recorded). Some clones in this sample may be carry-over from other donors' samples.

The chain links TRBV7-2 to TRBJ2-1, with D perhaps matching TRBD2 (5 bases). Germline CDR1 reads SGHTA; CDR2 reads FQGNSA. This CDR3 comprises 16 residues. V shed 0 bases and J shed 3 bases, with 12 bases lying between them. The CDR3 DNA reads TGTGCCAGCAGCTTAGCGGAGGCAGGCGGCTACAATGAGCAGTTCTTC. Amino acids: CASSLAEAGGYNEQFF.

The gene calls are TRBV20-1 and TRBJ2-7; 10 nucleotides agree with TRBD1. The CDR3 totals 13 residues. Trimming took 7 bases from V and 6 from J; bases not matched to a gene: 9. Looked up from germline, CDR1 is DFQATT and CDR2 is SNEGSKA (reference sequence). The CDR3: CSGRTGGFGEQYF. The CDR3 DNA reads TGCAGTGGCCGGACAGGGGGTTTCGGCGAGCAGTACTTC.

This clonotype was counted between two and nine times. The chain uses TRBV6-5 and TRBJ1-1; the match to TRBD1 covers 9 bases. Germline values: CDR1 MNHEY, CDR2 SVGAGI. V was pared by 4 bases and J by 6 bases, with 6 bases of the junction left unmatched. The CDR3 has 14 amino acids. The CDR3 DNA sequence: TGTGCCAGCAGTTGGGACAGGGACTACGCTGAAGCTTTCTTT. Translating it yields CASSWDRDYAEAFF.

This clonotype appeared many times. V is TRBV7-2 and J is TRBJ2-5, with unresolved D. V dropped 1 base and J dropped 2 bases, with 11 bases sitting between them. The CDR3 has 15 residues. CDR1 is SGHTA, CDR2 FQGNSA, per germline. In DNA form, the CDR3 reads TGTGCCAGCAGCTTAGGTTTTGGGTTTCAAGAGACCCAGTACTTC. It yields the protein CASSLGFGFQETQYF.

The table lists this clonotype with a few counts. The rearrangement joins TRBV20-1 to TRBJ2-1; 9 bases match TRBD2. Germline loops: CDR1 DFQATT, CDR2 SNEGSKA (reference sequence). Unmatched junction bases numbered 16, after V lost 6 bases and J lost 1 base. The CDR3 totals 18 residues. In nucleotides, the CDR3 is TGCAGTGCACAAAAGACTAGCGGAAGAGAGGTATCCTACAATGAGCAGTTCTTC. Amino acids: CSAQKTSGREVSYNEQFF.

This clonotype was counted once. CDR3: CAISLEYQETQYF. The DNA for the CDR3 is TGTGCCATCAGCTTAGAGTACCAAGAGACCCAGTACTTC. The genes are TRBV10-3 and TRBJ2-5; unclear D gene. Trimming cost V 6 bases and J 0 bases, with 8 bases left between them. CDR1 ENHRY and CDR2 SYGVKD come from the germline V gene. This CDR3 is built from 13 residues.

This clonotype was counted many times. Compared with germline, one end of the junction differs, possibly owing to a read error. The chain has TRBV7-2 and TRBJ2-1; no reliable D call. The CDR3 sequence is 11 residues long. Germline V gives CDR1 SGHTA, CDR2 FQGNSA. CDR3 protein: CASSSGLVGIF. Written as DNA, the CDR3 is TGTGCCAGCAGCTCCGGGCTTGTTGGGATCTTC.

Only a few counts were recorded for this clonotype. CDR3 region: CASSIFRGMVGELFF. The CDR3 DNA reads as TGTGCCAGTAGTATCTTCAGGGGGATGGTCGGGGAGCTGTTTTTT. The V call is TRBV19, the J call TRBJ2-2, with 7 positions matching TRBD1. There are 15 residues in the CDR3. CDR1 and CDR2 from the germline V gene are LNHDA and SQIVND (reference sequence). V dropped 3 bases and J dropped 7; count of bases not matched to a gene: 8.

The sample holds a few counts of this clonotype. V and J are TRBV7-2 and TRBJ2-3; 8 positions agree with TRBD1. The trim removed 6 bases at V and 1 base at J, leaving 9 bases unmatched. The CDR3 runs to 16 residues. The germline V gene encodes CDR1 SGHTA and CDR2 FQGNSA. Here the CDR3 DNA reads TGTGCCAGCAGACCCGACAGGGGTAGAGGCACAGATACGCAGTATTTT. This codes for CASRPDRGRGTDTQYF.

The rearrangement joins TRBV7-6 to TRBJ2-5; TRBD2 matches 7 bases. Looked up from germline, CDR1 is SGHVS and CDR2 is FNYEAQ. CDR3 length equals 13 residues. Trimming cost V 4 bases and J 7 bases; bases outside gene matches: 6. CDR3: CASSSAPGGTQYF. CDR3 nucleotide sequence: TGTGCCAGCAGCTCGGCCCCGGGGGGGACCCAGTACTTC.

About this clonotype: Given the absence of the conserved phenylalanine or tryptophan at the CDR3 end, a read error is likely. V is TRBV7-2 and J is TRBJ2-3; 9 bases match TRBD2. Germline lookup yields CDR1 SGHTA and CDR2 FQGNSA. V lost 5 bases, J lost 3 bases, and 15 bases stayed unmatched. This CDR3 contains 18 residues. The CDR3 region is CASSASGLAYPATDTQYV. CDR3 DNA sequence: TGTGCCAGCAGCGCCTCGGGACTAGCCTACCCCGCGACAGATACGCAGTATGTT.

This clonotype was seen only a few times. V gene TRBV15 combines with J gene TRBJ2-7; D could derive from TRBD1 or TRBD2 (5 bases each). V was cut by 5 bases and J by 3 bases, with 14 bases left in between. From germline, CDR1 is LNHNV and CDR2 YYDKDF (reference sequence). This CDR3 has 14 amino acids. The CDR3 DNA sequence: TGTGCCACCAGCTTAGGGACGGCAAGCTACGAGCAGTACTTC. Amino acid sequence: CATSLGTASYEQYF.

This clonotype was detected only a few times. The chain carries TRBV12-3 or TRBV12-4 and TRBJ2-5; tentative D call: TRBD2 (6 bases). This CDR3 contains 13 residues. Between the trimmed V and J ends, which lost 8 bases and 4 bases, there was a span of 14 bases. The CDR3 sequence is CASRQGGGETQYF. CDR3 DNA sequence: TGTGCCAGCCGTCAGGGAGGTGGAGAGACCCAGTACTTC.

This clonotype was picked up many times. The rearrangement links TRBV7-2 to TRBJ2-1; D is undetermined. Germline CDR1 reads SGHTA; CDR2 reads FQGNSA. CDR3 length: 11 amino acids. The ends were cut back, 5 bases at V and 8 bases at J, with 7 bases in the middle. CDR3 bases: TGTGCCAGCAGCCCCTTCTATGAGCAGTTCTTC. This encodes CASSPFYEQFF. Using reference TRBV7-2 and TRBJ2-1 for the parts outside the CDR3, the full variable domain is GAGVSQSPSNKVTEKGKDVELRCDPISGHTALYWYRQSLGQGLEFLIYFQGNSAPDKSGLPSDRFSAERTGGSVSTLTIQRTQQEDSAVYLCASSPFYEQFFGPGTRLTVL.

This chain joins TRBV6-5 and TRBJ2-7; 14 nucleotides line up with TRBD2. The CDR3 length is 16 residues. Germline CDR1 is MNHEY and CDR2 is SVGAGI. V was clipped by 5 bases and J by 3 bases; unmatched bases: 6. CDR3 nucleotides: TGTGCCAGCAGTACCTCAGGACTAGCGGGAGGCTACGAGCAGTACTTC. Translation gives CASSTSGLAGGYEQYF.

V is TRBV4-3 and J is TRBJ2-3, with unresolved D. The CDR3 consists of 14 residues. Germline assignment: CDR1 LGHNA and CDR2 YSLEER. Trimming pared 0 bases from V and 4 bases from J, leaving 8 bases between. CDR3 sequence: CASSQDPRADTQYF. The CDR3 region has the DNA TGCGCCAGCAGCCAAGATCCTAGGGCAGATACGCAGTATTTT.

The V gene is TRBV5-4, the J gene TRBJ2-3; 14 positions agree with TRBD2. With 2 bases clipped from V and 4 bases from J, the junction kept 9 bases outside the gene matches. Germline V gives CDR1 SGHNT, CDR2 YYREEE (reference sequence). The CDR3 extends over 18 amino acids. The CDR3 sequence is CASSLGLAGGPGSDTQYF. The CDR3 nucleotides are TGTGCCAGCAGCTTAGGACTAGCGGGGGGCCCGGGGTCAGATACGCAGTATTTT.

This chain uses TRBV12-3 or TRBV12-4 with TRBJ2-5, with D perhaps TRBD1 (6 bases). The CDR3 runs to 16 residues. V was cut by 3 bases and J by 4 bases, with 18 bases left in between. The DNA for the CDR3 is TGTGCCAGCAGTTTTCTGCCGGGACAAGGACTAGAGACCCAGTACTTC. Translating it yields CASSFLPGQGLETQYF.

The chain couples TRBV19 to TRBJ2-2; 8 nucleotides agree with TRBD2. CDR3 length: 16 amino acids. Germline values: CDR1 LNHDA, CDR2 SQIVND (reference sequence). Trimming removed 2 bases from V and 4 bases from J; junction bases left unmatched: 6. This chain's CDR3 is CASSIRAGATTGELFF. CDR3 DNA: TGTGCCAGTAGTATAAGAGCGGGAGCGACCACCGGGGAGCTGTTTTTT.

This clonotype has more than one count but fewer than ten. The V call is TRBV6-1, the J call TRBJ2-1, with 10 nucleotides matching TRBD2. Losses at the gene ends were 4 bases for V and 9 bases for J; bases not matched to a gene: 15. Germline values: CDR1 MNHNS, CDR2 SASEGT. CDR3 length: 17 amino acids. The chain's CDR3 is CASSGATSGSRTGEQFF. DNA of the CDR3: TGTGCCAGCAGTGGAGCGACTAGCGGGTCCCGAACGGGTGAGCAGTTCTTC.

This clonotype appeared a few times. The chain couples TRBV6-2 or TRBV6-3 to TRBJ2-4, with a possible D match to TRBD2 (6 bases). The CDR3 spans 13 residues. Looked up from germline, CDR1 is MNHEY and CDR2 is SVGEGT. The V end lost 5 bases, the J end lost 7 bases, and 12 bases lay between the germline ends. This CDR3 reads CASSQTRLNIQYF. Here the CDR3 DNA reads TGTGCCAGCAGTCAGACTAGGTTGAACATTCAGTACTTC.